Here is one TCR beta chain with its context. The antigen remains undetermined. Reverse transcription used roughly 0.5 to 1 ug RNA and random hexamers. Amplification of the TCR beta CDR3 was carried out by immunoSEQ multiplex PCR, which spanned a total of 54 Vbeta and 13 Jbeta segments. MiXCR, applied by TCRdb to the immunoSEQ multiplex PCR reads, yields one record per CDR3 protein. The table shows 350,000 to 550,000 distinct CDR3 sequences, with approximately 89% occurring only once. This sample stems from a study of CD8 T cells in Susac syndrome. Whole-study results and caveats: TCR sequencing and HLA analysis covered a relatively small number of individuals.

This CDR3 spans 13 amino acids. V dropped 2 bases and J dropped 5 bases, with 6 bases sitting between them. In germline, CDR1 is KGHDR, CDR2 SFDVKD. TCR beta sequencing covered blood CD8+ and CD4+ T cells. Isolation of CD8+ and CD4+ T cells was performed negatively, whereas enrichment of TEMRA cells was done by FACS. This clonotype originated in a human donor with multiple sclerosis. Sequenced input: CD8+ T cells from PBMCs. The rearrangement joins TRBV24-1 to TRBJ2-1; D might be TRBD2 (5 bases). The CDR3 spells CATSDYGDNEQFF. The CDR3 region has the DNA TGTGCCACCAGTGATTACGGGGACAATGAGCAGTTCTTC.